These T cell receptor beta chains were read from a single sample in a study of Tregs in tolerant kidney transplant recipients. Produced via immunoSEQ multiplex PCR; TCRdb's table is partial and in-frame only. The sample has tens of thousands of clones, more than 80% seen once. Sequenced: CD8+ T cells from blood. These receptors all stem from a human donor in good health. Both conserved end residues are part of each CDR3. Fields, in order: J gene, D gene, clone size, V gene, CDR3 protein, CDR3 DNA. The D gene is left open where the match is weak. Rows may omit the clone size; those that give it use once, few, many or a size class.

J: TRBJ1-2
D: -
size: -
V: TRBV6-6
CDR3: CASSYTEGNYGYTF
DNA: TGTGCCAGCAGTTACACTGAGGGGAACTATGGCTACACCTTC

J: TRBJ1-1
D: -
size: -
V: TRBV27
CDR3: CASSLRRNTEAFF
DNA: TGTGCCAGCAGTTTGCGACGGAACACTGAAGCTTTCTTT

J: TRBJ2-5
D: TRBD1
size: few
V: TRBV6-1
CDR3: CASSEGIGQGGETQYF
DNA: TGTGCCAGCAGTGAAGGTATCGGACAGGGAGGAGAGACCCAGTACTTC

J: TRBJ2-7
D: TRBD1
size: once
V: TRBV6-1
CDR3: CASRPRDRGPSEQYF
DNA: TGTGCCAGCAGGCCCCGGGACAGGGGTCCTAGCGAGCAGTACTTC

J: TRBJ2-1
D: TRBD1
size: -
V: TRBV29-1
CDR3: CSVVQGSNEQFF
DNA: TGCAGCGTTGTACAGGGGAGCAATGAGCAGTTCTTC

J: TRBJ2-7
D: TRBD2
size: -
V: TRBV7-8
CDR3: CASSLSGRALGEQYF
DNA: TGTGCCAGCAGCTTGAGCGGGAGGGCCCTTGGGGAGCAGTACTTC

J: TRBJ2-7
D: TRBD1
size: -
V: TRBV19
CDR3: CASSSGGISSYEQYF
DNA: TGTGCCAGTAGTTCAGGGGGCATATCCTCCTACGAGCAGTACTTC

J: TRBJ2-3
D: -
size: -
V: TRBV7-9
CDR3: CASSFPSQRGTDTQYF
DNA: TGTGCCAGCAGCTTCCCGTCCCAAAGAGGCACAGATACGCAGTATTTT

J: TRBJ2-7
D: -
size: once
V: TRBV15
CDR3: CATSPGRQYEQYF
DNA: TGTGCCACGTCCCCCGGCAGACAATACGAGCAGTACTTC

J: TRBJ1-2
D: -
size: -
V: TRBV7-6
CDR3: CASSIGGYGYTF
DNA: TGTGCCAGCAGTATAGGGGGGTATGGCTACACCTTC

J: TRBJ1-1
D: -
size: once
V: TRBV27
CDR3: CASSPHGGAPEAFF
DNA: TGTGCCAGCAGTCCCCATGGGGGGGCACCTGAAGCTTTCTTT

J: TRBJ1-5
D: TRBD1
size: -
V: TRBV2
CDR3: CASGGDKQGTSNQPQHF
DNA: TGTGCCAGCGGGGGGGACAAACAGGGGACGAGCAATCAGCCCCAGCATTTT

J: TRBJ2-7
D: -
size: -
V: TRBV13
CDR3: CASSPISVTRYEQYF
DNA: TGTGCCAGCAGCCCGATTTCGGTTACCCGCTACGAGCAGTACTTC

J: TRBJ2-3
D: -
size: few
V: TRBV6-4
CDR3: CASSRGSSDTQYF
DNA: TGTGCCAGCAGTCGCGGTAGCTCAGATACGCAGTATTTT

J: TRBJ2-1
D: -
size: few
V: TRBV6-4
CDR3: CASPGLDGYNEQFF
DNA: TGTGCCAGCCCTGGCCTCGACGGCTACAATGAGCAGTTCTTC

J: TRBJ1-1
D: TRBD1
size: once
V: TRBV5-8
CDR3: CASSIRTGRGEAFF
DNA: TGTGCCAGCAGCATACGGACAGGAAGGGGTGAAGCTTTCTTT

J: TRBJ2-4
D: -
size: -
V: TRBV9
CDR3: CASSDPGGGGEDIQYF
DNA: TGTGCCAGCAGCGATCCTGGGGGAGGGGGCGAGGACATTCAGTACTTC

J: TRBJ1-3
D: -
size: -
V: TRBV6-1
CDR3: CASSESLGGYSGNTIYF
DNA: TGTGCCAGCAGTGAATCCCTGGGAGGCTACTCTGGAAACACCATATATTTT

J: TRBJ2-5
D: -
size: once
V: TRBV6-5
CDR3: CASSWTPQETQYF
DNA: TGTGCCAGCAGTTGGACACCACAAGAGACCCAGTACTTC

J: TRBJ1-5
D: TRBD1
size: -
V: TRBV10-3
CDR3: CAISSDREHQPQHF
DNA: TGTGCCATCAGCTCGGACAGGGAACATCAGCCCCAGCATTTT

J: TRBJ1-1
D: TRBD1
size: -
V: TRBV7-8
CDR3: CASSLVVGTGGADTEAFF
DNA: TGTGCCAGCAGCTTAGTAGTGGGGACAGGGGGCGCTGACACTGAAGCTTTCTTT

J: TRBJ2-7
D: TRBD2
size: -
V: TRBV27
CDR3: CASSSGLGSSYEQYF
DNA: TGTGCCAGCAGTTCAGGACTAGGTTCCTCCTACGAGCAGTACTTC

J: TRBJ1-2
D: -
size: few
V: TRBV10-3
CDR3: CAISERDYGYTF
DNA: TGTGCCATCAGTGAGAGGGACTATGGCTACACCTTC

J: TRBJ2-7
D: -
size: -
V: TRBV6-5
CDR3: CASSYAGWTEQYF
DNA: TGTGCCAGCAGTTACGCGGGGTGGACCGAGCAGTACTTC

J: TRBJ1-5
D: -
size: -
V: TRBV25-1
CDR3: CASSESGSNQPQHF
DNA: TGTGCCAGCAGTGAATCCGGCAGCAATCAGCCCCAGCATTTT

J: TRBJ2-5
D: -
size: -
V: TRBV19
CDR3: CASSVQETQYF
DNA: TGTGCCAGTAGTGTCCAAGAGACCCAGTACTTC

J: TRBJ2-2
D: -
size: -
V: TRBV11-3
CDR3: CASSLVGYQGFGELFF
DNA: TGTGCCAGCAGCTTAGTCGGCTACCAGGGGTTCGGGGAGCTGTTTTTT

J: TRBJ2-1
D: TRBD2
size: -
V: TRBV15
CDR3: CATNRGGGNEQFF
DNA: TGTGCCACCAATCGGGGGGGCGGTAATGAGCAGTTCTTC

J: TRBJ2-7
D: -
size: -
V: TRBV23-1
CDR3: CASQPPPGPYEQYF
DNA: TGCGCCAGCCAACCTCCCCCAGGCCCCTACGAGCAGTACTTC

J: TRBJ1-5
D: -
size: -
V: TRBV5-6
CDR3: CASSSIGYSNQPQHF
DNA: TGTGCCAGCAGTTCCATTGGGTATAGCAATCAGCCCCAGCATTTT

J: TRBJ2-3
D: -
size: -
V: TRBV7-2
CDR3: CASSLAGRRRDTQYF
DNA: TGTGCCAGCAGCTTAGCGGGGCGCCGGAGAGATACGCAGTATTTT

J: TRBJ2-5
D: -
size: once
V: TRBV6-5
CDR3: CASSYSGPFETQYF
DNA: TGTGCCAGCAGTTACTCGGGACCTTTCGAGACCCAGTACTTC

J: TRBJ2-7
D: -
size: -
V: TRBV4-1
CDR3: CASSGPGYEQYF
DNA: TGCGCCAGCAGCGGTCCTGGGTACGAGCAGTACTTC

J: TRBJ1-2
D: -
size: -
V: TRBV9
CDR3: CASSVDSYGYTF
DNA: TGTGCCAGCAGTGTGGACAGCTATGGCTACACCTTC

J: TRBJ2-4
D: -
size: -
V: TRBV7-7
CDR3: CASSLPGLVTLAKNIQYF
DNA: TGTGCCAGCAGCTTACCGGGACTCGTCACTCTAGCCAAAAACATTCAGTACTTC

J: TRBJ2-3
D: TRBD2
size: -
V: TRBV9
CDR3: CASSVATWKSGGRADTQYF
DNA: TGTGCCAGCAGCGTAGCTACTTGGAAGAGCGGGGGGCGGGCAGATACGCAGTATTTT

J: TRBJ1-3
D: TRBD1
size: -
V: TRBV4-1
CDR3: CASSQPGTVLTIYF
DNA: TGCGCCAGCAGCCAGCCCGGGACAGTCCTCACCATATATTTT

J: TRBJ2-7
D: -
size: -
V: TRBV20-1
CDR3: CSLGGEGEQYF
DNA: TGCAGCCTTGGCGGTGAGGGCGAGCAGTACTTC

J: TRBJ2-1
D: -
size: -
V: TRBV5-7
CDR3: CASSSRGVSYNEQFF
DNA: TGTGCCAGCAGCTCTAGGGGGGTCTCCTACAATGAGCAGTTCTTC

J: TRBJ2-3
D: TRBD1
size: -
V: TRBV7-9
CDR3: CASSDNTGGPPSTDTQYF
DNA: TGTGCCAGCAGCGATAATACAGGGGGTCCCCCTAGCACAGATACGCAGTATTTT

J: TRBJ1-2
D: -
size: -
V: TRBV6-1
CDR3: CASSYFEGNYGYTF
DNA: TGTGCCAGCAGCTACTTTGAGGGGAACTATGGCTACACCTTC

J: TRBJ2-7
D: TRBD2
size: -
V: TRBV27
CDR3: CASSYSGTAEQYF
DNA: TGTGCCAGCAGTTACAGCGGGACGGCCGAGCAGTACTTC

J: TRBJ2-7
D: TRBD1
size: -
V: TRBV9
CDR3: CASSVTGGYEQYF
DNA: TGTGCCAGCAGCGTAACAGGGGGCTACGAGCAGTACTTC

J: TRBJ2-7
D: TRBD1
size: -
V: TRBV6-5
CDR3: CASSHPGTGSYEQYF
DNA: TGTGCCAGCAGCCACCCCGGGACAGGGAGCTACGAGCAGTACTTC

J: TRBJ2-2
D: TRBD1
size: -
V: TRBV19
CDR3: CASSIDIPRRGSIGELFF
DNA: TGTGCCAGTAGTATAGATATCCCACGCAGGGGGTCTATCGGGGAGCTGTTTTTT

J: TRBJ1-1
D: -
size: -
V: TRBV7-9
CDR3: CASSPWVQGGTEAFF
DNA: TGTGCCAGCAGCCCTTGGGTGCAGGGTGGCACTGAAGCTTTCTTT

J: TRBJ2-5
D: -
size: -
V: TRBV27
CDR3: CASWDQYTQETQYF
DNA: TGTGCCAGTTGGGACCAGTATACACAAGAGACCCAGTACTTC

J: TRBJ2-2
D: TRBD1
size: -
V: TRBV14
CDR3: CASSPGTVRTGELFF
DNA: TGTGCCAGCAGCCCCGGGACAGTCCGGACCGGGGAGCTGTTTTTT

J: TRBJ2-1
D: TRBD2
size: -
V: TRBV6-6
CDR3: CASSLPSGYNEQFF
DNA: TGTGCCAGCAGTCTCCCTAGCGGGTACAATGAGCAGTTCTTC

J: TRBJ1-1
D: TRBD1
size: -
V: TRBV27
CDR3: CASSIRQGTTEAFF
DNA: TGTGCCAGCAGTATAAGACAGGGTACCACTGAAGCTTTCTTT

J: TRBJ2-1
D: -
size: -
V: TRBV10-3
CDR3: CATGGGGHEQFF
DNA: TGTGCCACCGGGGGCGGGGGACATGAGCAGTTCTTC

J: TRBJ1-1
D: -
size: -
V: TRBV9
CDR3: CASKGVTEAFF
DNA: TGTGCCAGCAAGGGGGTTACTGAAGCTTTCTTT

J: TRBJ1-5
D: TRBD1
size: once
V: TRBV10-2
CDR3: CASSDPKGAIQPQHF
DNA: TGCGCCAGCAGTGACCCAAAGGGGGCTATTCAGCCCCAGCATTTT

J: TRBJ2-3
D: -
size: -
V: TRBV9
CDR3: CASSVRDFTDTQYF
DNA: TGTGCCAGCAGCGTCCGGGACTTCACAGATACGCAGTATTTT

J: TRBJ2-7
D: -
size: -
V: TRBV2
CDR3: CASRNYEQYF
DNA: TGTGCCAGCAGGAACTACGAGCAGTACTTC